The 13 T cell receptor beta chains in this list originate from one sample, sequenced in a study of blood T cell repertoires in COVID-19. The method was immunoSEQ multiplex PCR; TCRdb's version includes in-frame clones alone and lacks a portion of them. The sample holds about 180,000 clones, nearly 90% seen once. The sequencing sample was made of PBMCs or T cells enriched from blood (not recorded which). Receptors were obtained from a woman in her 40s with acute COVID-19.

The rearrangement links TRBV6-5 to TRBJ1-5, with a possible D match to TRBD1 (6 bases). Deletions cut 5 bases from V and 2 bases from J, with 13 bases between. Germline V gene lookup returns CDR1 MNHEY and CDR2 SVGAGI. This CDR3 spans 15 amino acids. The DNA of the CDR3 is TGTGCCAGCAGTCTCGCACAGGGTGGCAATCAGCCCCAGCATTTT. Amino acid sequence: CASSLAQGGNQPQHF.

This clone appeared once. The V call is TRBV27, the J call TRBJ2-5; no firm D call. V was trimmed by 5 bases and J by 5 bases, leaving 12 bases between them. Per germline, CDR1 MNHEY and CDR2 SMNVEV (reference sequence). The CDR3 consists of 13 residues. CDR3 nucleotide sequence: TGTGCCAGCAGTCTAAACGATTGGGAGACCCAGTACTTC. It codes for CASSLNDWETQYF.

V gene TRBV30 combines with J gene TRBJ2-7; 9 nucleotides match TRBD1. The CDR3 loop spans 19 amino acids. Germline CDR1 is GTSNPN and CDR2 is SVGIG (reference sequence). V lost 3 bases and J lost 2; bases outside the gene matches: 20. The CDR3 coding sequence is TGTGCCTGGAGCCCCCAGGGGACAGGGACCCCCTTCCCTGCCTACGAGCAGTACTTC. Amino acid sequence: CAWSPQGTGTPFPAYEQYF.

The chain has TRBV2 and TRBJ2-3; the D gene is possibly TRBD2 (5 bases). Germline V lookup: CDR1 SNHLY, CDR2 FYNNEI. The V end lost 2 bases, the J end lost 1 base, and 10 bases lay between the germline ends. The CDR3 is 15 residues long. The CDR3 sequence: CASSENGLRTDTQYF. The CDR3 region has the DNA TGTGCCAGCAGTGAAAACGGACTTCGCACAGATACGCAGTATTTT.

The chain has TRBV10-1 and TRBJ1-2; D is unresolved. V shed 2 bases and J shed 6 bases, with 7 bases lying between them. Germline V gene data show CDR1 as WNHNN and CDR2 as SYGVQD (reference sequence). The CDR3 extends over 12 amino acids. CDR3 nucleotide sequence: TGCGCCAGCAGTGAGACACGTCATGGCTACACCTTC. Translated: CASSETRHGYTF.

The chain uses TRBV29-1 and TRBJ1-2; D is undetermined. Per germline, CDR1 SQVTM and CDR2 ANQGSEA. With 3 bases removed from V and 6 bases from J, the gap between germline ends came to 8 bases. CDR3 length equals 11 residues. CDR3 amino acids: CSVEGGDGYTF. The DNA of the CDR3 is TGCAGCGTTGAGGGAGGAGATGGCTACACCTTC.

This chain links TRBV6-5 with TRBJ1-4; 7 nucleotides align to TRBD1. V shed 4 bases, J shed 11 bases, and the junction held 10 bases outside the gene matches. Per the germline V gene, CDR1 is MNHEY and CDR2 is SVGAGI. This CDR3 region has 14 residues. In nucleotides, the CDR3 is TGTGCCAGCAGTTCCGGGACAGTGCCTTCTAAACTGTTTTTT. Translating it yields CASSSGTVPSKLFF.

V gene TRBV7-9 combines with J gene TRBJ2-7; 10 nucleotides match TRBD1. This CDR3 is built from 17 residues. The germline V gene has CDR1 SEHNR and CDR2 FQNEAQ (reference sequence). V shed 5 bases, J shed 5 bases, and the junction held 15 bases outside the gene matches. The CDR3 spells CASSTPSGTGDINEQYF. The CDR3 DNA follows: TGTGCCAGCAGCACCCCGTCCGGGACAGGGGACATCAACGAGCAGTACTTC.

This chain uses TRBV5-1 with TRBJ2-7, with a tentative D call TRBD1 (5 bases). V was pared by 1 base and J by 2 bases, with 13 bases between. The CDR3 has 15 amino acids. CDR1 SGHRS and CDR2 YFSETQ come from the germline V gene. The CDR3 is CASSLRGSQAYEQYF. The CDR3 DNA reads as TGCGCCAGCAGCTTGAGGGGTAGCCAAGCCTACGAGCAGTACTTC.

This chain joins TRBV7-3 and TRBJ1-3; no firm D call. The CDR3 contains 13 residues. V lost 4 bases and J 4 bases, leaving 8 bases between the germline ends. The germline V gene encodes CDR1 SGHTA and CDR2 FQGTGA. DNA for the CDR3: TGTGCCAGCAGCTCTACTAGAGGAAACACCATATATTTT. Residues: CASSSTRGNTIYF.

The chain is built from TRBV7-9 and TRBJ1-1, with 9 positions matching TRBD1. The CDR3 runs to 15 residues. The junction had 12 bases not matched to a gene; V was cut back by 7 bases and J by 6 bases. Germline loops: CDR1 SEHNR, CDR2 FQNEAQ (reference sequence). CDR3 loop: CASKSGTGKGAEAFF. DNA for the CDR3: TGTGCCAGCAAGTCGGGGACAGGGAAAGGGGCTGAAGCTTTCTTT.

The chain uses TRBV5-1 and TRBJ2-2, with unresolved D. Germline V gene data show CDR1 as SGHRS and CDR2 as YFSETQ. V lost 0 bases, J lost 0 bases, and 6 bases lay in between. The CDR3 spans 15 residues. CDR3 nucleotides: TGCGCCAGCAGCTTGGTCGGGTCGAACACCGGGGAGCTGTTTTTT. The encoded protein is CASSLVGSNTGELFF.

The chain employs TRBV3-1 (or the pseudogene TRBV3-2) and TRBJ2-3; tentative D call: TRBD2 (5 bases). V was pared by 0 bases and J by 2 bases, with 24 bases between. Germline lookup yields CDR1 LGHDT and CDR2 YNNKEL (reference sequence). This CDR3 comprises 20 residues. The CDR3 sequence: CASSQEVNFRSSADTDTQYF. In nucleotides, the CDR3 is TGTGCCAGCAGCCAAGAGGTTAACTTTCGTTCTTCAGCGGACACAGATACGCAGTATTTT.